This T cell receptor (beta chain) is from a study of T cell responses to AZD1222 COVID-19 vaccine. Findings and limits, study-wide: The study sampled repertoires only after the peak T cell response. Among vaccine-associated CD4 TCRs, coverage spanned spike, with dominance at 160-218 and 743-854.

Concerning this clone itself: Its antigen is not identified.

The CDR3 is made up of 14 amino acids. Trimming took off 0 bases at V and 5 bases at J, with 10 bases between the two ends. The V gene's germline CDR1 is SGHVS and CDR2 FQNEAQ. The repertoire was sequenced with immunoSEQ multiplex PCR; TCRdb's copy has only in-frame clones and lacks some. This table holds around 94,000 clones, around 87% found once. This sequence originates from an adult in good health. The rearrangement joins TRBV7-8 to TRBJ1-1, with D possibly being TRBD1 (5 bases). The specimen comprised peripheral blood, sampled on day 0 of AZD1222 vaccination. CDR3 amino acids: CASSLAGARTEAFF. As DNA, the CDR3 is TGTGCCAGCAGCTTAGCAGGGGCGAGGACTGAAGCTTTCTTT.